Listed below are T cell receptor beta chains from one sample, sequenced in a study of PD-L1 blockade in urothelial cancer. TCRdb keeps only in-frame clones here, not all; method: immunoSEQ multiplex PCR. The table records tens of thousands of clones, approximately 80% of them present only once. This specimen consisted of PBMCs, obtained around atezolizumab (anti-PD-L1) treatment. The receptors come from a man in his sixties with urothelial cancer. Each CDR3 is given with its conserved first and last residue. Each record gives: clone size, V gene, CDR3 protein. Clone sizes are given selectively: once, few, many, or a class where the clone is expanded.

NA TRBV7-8 CASLPGLRLRSSYNEQFF
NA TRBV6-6 CASRPTVSYEQYF
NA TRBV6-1 CASIPGGGETYEQYF
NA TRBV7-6 CASSLSTRPRETGANVLTF
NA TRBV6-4 CASSQEHAVNEQFF
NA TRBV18 CASSPGAGETQYF
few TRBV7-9 CASSARGGGVSYNEQFF
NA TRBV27 CASSFSSGAETQYF
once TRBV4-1 CASSQERELGAQETQYF
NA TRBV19 CASSIGGGNYEQYF
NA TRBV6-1 CASSEGTVKAYEQYF
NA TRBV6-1 CAGEGRGANTGELFF
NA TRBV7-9 CASSPSGGGNSPLHF
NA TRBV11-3 CASSRTGDTEAFF
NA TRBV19 CASSMGVGRGRNEQFF
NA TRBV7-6 CASSNTGSVDNEQFF
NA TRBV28 CASSRGQLAYEQYF
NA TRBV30 CAWSGEALAKNIQYF
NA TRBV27 CASSLLAGGPVGTQYF
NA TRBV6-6 CASSYGEGGINQPQHF
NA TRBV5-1 CASSLDGVSYNEQFF
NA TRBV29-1 CSGRGVMNTEAFF
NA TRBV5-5 CASNDRPPGDYGYTF
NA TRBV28 CASKTGNEQFF
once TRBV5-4 CASSPGTSGYNEQYF
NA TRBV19 CASSIGGRQGDQPQHF
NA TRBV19 CASSIRGSNSPLHF
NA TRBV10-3 CAISTSGGQETQYF
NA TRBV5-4 CASSSGLGLDTQYF
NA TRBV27 CASSRGGARGEQYF
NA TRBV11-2 CASSLDRFSDEQFF
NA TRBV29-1 CSGEMVAGNTIYF
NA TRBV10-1 CASRGQGSGNQPQHF
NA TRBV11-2 CASRPKRGGSTDTQYF
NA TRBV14 CASSDSGGTQYF
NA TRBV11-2 CASSWTNGGPYEQYF
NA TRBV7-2 CASSLDGGLNYEQYF
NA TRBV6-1 CASSDEGTGELFF
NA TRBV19 CASSILLTGDHTQYF
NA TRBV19 CASRAGTNGANVLTF
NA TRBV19 CASSRDRVEETQYF
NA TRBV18 CASSPPGQLNEKLFF
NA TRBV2 CASRGDRLNTGELFF
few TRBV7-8 CASSARLAGNQETQYF
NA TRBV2 CASSGDRGRGQYF
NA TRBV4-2 CASSLRSSSGAGNEQFF
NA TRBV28 CASSRGGDSGNTIYF
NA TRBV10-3 CAIRGLDEKLFF
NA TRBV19 CASSEQGRETQYF
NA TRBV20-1 CSGRTTGEQFF